The T cell receptor (beta chain) described here comes from a study of T cells expressing NK-cell markers. Turning to the study itself: According to the study, TCR beta repertoires originated from sorted CD3+CD56+NKG2C+, CD3+CD56+NKG2C- and CD3+CD56-NKG2C+ T cells. Findings of the study overall: Dominant NKG2C+ clonotypes were found to form about 1.0-8% of CD8+ T cells in over five donors.

On this clonotype: Its antigen is unknown.

This CDR3 is 15 amino acids long. Germline V CDR1 and CDR2: MGHDK, SYGVNS. The TCR beta cDNA came from 5'RACE template switching with UMIs. From its re-call of the 5' RACE reads, TCRdb lists each CDR3 protein once, without DNA. The table for this sample gives 300,000 to 500,000 distinct CDR3 sequences. The material sequenced was blood T cells: a sorted CD56 or NKG2C T cell subset, CD4+ or CD8+ T cells, or bulk PBMC T cells (not recorded which). This receptor was obtained from a woman aged 45 to 65 in good health. The chain joins TRBV25-1 to TRBJ2-2. CDR3 region: CASSGISANTGELFF. The full variable domain, in which reference TRBV25-1 and TRBJ2-2 provide the parts outside the CDR3, is EADIYQTPRYLVIGTGKKITLECSQTMGHDKMYWYQQDPGMELHLIHYSYGVNSTEKGDLSSESTVSRIRTEHFPLTLESARPSHTSQYLCASSGISANTGELFFGEGSRLTVL.